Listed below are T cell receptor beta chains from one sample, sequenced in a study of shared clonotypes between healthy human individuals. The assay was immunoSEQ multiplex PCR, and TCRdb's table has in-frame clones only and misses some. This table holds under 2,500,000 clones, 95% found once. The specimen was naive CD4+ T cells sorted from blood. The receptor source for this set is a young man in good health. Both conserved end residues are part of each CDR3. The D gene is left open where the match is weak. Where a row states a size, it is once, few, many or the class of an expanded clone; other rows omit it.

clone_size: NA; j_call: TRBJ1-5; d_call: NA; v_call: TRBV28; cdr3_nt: TGTGCCAGCAGTTTACAAATCAGCCAGCGCAATCAGCCCCAGCATTTT; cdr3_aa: CASSLQISQRNQPQHF
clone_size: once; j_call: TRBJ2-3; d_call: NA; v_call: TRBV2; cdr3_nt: TGTGCCAGTGACGGACTGGCGGATTATACGCAGTATTTT; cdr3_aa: CASDGLADYTQYF
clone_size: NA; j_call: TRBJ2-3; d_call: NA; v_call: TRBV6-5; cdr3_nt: TGTGCCAGCAGGGAACAGGGTTCCGGCGGTACGCAGTATTTT; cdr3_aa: CASREQGSGGTQYF
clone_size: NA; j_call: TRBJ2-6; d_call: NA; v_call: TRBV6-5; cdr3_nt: TGTGCCAGCAGTCGAGATGGGGCCAACGTCCTGACTTTC; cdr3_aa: CASSRDGANVLTF
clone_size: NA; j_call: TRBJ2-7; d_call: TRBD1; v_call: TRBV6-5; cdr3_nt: TGTGCCAGCAGAATGGGACAGGGTGTGTTCGAGCAGTACTTC; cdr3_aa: CASRMGQGVFEQYF
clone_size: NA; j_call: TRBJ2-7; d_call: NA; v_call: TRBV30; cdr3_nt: TGTGCCTGGAGGGAGGGTTACGAGCAGTACTTC; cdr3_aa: CAWREGYEQYF
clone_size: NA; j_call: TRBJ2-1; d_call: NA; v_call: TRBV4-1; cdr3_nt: TGCGCCAGCAGCCAAGATCGGGGCTCCTACAATGAGCAGTTCTTC; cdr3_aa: CASSQDRGSYNEQFF
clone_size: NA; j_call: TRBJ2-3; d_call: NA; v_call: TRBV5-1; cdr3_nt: TGCGCCAGCAGAACAGGGTATACGCAGTATTTT; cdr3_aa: CASRTGYTQYF
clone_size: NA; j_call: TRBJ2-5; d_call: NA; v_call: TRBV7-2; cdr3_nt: TGTGCCAGCAGCTCGTCGACGGGGGATCAGACCCAGTACTTC; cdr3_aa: CASSSSTGDQTQYF
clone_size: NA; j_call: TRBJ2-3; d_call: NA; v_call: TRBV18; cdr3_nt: TGTGCCAGCTCACGCGACACAACAGATACGCAGTATTTT; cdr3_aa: CASSRDTTDTQYF
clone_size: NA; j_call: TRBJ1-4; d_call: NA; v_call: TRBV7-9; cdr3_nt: TGTGCCAGCAGCCTGACAGCTCCTAATGAAAAACTGTTTTTT; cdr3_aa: CASSLTAPNEKLFF
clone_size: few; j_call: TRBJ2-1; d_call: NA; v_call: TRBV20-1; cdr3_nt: TGCAGGGCAATCCGGGGGAATGAGCAGTTCTTC; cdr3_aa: CRAIRGNEQFF
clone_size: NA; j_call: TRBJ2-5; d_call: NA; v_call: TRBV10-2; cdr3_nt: TGCGCCAGCAGATTAGACAGACTAGGGACCCAGTACTTC; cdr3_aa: CASRLDRLGTQYF
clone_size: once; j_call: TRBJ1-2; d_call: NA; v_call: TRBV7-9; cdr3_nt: TGTGCCAGCAGCCCGGCTGGTAGGGAAACGGCTGGCTACACCTTC; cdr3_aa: CASSPAGRETAGYTF
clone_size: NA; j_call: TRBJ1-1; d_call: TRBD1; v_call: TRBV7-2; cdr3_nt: TGTGCCAGCAGCTTAGACGGGTCGGCAGGGGGCTTTCTGGCGACTGAAGCTTTCTTT; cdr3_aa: CASSLDGSAGGFLATEAFF
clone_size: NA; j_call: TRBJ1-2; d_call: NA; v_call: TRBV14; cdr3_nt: TGTGCCAGCAGCCAAAGAGGGAGCTATGGCTACACCTTC; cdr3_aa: CASSQRGSYGYTF
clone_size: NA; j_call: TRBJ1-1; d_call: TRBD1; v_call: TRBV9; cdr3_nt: TGTGCCAGCAGCCCGAGAGGGACAGGGGGCACTGAAGCTTTCTTT; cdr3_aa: CASSPRGTGGTEAFF
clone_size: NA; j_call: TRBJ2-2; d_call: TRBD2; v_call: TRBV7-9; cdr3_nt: TGTGCCAGCAGCCCTCCCGGGGTAGCGGGGACCGGGGAGCTGTTTTTT; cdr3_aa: CASSPPGVAGTGELFF
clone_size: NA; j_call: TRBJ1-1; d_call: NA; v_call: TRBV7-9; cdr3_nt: TGTGCCAGCAGCTTAGCCCCGCAGGCCGCGAACACTGAAGCTTTCTTT; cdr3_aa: CASSLAPQAANTEAFF
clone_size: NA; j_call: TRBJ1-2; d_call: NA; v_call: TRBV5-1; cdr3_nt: TGCGCCAGCAGCTTGGTGGGAAATGGCTACACCTTC; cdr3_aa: CASSLVGNGYTF
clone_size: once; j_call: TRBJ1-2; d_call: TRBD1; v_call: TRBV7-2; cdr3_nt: TGTGCCAGCAGCGGACAGGGGGGCTATGGCTACACCTTC; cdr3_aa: CASSGQGGYGYTF
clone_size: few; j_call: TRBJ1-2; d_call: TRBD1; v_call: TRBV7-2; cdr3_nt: TGTGCCAGCAGTCACCCAGACAGGGGGAAAACCAACTATGGCTACACCTTC; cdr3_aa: CASSHPDRGKTNYGYTF
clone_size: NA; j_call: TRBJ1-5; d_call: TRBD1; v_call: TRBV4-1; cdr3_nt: TGCGCCAGCAGCCATAGACAGGGTGATCAGCCCCAGCATTTT; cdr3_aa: CASSHRQGDQPQHF
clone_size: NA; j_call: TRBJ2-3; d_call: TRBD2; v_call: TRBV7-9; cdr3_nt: TGTGCCAGCAGCGCCGGGGGGGTCGCTAACACAGATACGCAGTATTTT; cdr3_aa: CASSAGGVANTDTQYF
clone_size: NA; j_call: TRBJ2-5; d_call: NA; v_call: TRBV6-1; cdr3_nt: TGTGCCAGCAGTGAAGGGACTTTCGGAGGTGAGACCCAGTACTTC; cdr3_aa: CASSEGTFGGETQYF
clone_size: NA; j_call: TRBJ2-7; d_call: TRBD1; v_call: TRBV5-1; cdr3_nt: TGCGCCAGCAGCTCGCCGGGACAGACCTACGAGCAGTACTTC; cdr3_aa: CASSSPGQTYEQYF
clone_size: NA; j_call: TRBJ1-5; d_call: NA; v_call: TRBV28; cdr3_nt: TGTGCCAGCATCCTGGGGGGGGGCCAGCCCCAGCATTTT; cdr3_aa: CASILGGGQPQHF
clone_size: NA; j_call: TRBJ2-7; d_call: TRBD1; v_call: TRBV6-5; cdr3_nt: TGTGCCAGCAGTTACTCGGGGACAGGCAATTACGAGCAGTACTTC; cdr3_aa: CASSYSGTGNYEQYF
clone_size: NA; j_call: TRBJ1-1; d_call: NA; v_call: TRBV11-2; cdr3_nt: TGTGCCAGCAGCTTAGGTGTCAGCATGAACACTGAAGCTTTCTTT; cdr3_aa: CASSLGVSMNTEAFF
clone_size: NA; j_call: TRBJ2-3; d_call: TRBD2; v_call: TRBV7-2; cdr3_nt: TGTGCCCGCCCCGGGACTAGCGGACCGCCTGGCACAGATACGCAGTATTTT; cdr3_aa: CARPGTSGPPGTDTQYF
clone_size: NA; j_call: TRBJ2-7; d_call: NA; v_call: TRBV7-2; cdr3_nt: TGTGCCAGCAGCTTAACAGGCGATATGTTCTCCTACGAGCAGTACTTC; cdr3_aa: CASSLTGDMFSYEQYF
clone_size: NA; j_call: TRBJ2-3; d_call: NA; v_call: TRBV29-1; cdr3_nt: TGCAGCGTTGGTCCGGGTAGCACAGATACGCAGTATTTT; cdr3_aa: CSVGPGSTDTQYF
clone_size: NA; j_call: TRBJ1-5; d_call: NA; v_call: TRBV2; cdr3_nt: TGTGCCAGCAGTGAATTTCAACAGGCGGGTCAGCCCCAGCATTTT; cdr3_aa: CASSEFQQAGQPQHF
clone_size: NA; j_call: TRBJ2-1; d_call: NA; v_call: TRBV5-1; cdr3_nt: TGCGCCAGCAGCTTGAGGTCCCACGACAATGAGCAGTTCTTC; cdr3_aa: CASSLRSHDNEQFF
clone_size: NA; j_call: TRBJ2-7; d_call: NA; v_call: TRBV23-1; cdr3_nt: TGCGCCAGCAGTCATTCGGAGAATACCGGGCTCTACGAGCAGTACTTC; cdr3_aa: CASSHSENTGLYEQYF
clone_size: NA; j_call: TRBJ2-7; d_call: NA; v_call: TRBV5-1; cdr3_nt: TGCGCCAGCAGCTTGTCGAGGGATCCCCCCGTAGAGCAGTACTTC; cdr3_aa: CASSLSRDPPVEQYF